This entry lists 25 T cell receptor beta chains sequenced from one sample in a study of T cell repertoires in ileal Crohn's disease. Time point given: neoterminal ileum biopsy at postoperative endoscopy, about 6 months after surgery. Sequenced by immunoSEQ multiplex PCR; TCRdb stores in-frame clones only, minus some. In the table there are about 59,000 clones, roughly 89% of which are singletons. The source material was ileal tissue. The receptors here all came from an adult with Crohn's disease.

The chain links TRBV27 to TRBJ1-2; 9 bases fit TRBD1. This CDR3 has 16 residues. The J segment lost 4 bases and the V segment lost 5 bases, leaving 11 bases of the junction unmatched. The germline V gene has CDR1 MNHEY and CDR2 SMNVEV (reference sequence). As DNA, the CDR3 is TGTGCCAGCAGTCCCGGTAAAGGGACAGGGTTCTATGGCTACACCTTC. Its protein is CASSPGKGTGFYGYTF.

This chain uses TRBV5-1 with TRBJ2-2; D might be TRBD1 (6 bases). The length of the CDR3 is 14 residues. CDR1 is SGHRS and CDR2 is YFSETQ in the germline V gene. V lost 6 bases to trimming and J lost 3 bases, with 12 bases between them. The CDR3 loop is CASIEDSYTGELFF. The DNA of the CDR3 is TGCGCCAGCATAGAGGACAGTTACACCGGGGAGCTGTTTTTT.

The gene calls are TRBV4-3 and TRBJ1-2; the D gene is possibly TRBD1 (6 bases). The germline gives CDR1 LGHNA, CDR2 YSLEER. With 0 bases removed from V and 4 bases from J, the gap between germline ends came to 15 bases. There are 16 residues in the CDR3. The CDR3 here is CASSQEHESGVYGYTF. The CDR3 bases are TGCGCCAGCAGCCAAGAGCATGAGTCAGGGGTCTATGGCTACACCTTC.

The CDR3 DNA sequence: TGCGCCAGCAGCCCAACCGGGACAGACTACAATGAGCAGTTCTTC. It yields the protein CASSPTGTDYNEQFF. This chain joins TRBV5-1 and TRBJ2-1; 7 bases are shared with TRBD1. With 4 bases clipped from V and 3 bases from J, the junction kept 7 bases outside the gene matches. Germline lookup yields CDR1 SGHRS and CDR2 YFSETQ. The CDR3 sequence is 15 residues long.

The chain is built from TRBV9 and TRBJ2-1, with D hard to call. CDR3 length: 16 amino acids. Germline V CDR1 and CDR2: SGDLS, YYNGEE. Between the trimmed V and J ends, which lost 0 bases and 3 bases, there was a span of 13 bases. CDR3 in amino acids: CASSVVGAAGYNEQFF. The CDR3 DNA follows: TGTGCCAGCAGCGTAGTTGGCGCGGCCGGCTACAATGAGCAGTTCTTC.

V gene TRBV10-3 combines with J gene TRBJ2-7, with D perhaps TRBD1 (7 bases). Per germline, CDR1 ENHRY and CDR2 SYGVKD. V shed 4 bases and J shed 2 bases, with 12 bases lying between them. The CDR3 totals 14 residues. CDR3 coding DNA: TGTGCCATCAGTGCGGCGGGACAGCCCTACGAGCAGTACTTC. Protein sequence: CAISAAGQPYEQYF.

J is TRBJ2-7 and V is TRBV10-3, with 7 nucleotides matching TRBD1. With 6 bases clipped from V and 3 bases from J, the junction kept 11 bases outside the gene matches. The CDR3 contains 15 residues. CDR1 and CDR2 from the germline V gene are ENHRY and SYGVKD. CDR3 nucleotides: TGTGCCATCAGGGTTGACAGGGACGCTATCTACGAGCAGTACTTC. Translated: CAIRVDRDAIYEQYF.

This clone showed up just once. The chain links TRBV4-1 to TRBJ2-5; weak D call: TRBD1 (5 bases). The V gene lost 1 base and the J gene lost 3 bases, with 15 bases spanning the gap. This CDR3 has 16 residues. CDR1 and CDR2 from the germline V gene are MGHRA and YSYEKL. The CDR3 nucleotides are TGCGCCAGCAGCCAAGGGACACTGACAGCAGAAGAGACCCAGTACTTC. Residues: CASSQGTLTAEETQYF.

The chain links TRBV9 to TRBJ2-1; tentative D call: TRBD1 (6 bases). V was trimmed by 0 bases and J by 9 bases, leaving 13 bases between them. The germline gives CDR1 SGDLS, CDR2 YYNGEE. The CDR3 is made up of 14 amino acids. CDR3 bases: TGTGCCAGCAGCGTAGTACAGGGTTCGGGTGAGCAGTTCTTC. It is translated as CASSVVQGSGEQFF.

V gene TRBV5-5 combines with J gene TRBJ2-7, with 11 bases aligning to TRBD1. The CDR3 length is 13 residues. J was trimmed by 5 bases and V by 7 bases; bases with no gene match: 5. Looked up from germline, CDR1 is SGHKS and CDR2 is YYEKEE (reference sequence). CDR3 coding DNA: TGTGCCAGCCGCGGGACAGGGGGTCACGAGCAGTACGTC. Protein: CASRGTGGHEQYV.

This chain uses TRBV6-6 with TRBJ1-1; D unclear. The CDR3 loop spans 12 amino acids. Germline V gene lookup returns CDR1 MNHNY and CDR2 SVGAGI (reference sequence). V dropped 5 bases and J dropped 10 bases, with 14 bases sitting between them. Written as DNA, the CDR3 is TGTGCCAGCAGTCTCTCCCCTATGCGAGCTTTCTTT. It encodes CASSLSPMRAFF.

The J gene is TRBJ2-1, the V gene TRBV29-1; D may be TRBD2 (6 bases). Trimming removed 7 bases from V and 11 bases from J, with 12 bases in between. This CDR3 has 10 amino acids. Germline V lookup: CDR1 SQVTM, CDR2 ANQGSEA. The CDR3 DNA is TGCAGCGCTGCGGGGCTAAAGCAGTTCTTC. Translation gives CSAAGLKQFF.

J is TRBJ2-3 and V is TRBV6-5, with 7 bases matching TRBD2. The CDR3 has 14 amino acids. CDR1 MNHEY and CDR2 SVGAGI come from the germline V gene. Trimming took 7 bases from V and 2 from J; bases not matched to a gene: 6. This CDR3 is CASNPSGYTDTQYF. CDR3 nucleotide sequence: TGTGCCAGCAATCCTAGCGGTTACACAGATACGCAGTATTTT.

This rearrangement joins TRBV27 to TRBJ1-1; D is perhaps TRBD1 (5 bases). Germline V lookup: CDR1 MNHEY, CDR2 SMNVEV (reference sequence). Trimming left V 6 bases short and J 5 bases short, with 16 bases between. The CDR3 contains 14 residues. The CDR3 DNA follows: TGTGCCAGCAGCGGTCAGGGAATAGGAACTGAAGCTTTCTTT. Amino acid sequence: CASSGQGIGTEAFF.

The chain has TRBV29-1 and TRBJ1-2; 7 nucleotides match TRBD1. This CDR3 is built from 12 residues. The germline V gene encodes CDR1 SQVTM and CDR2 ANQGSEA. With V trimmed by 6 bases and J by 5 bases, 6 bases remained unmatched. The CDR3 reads CSVLDRVYGYTF. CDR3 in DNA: TGCAGCGTCCTAGACAGGGTGTATGGCTACACCTTC.

CDR3 residues: CASSFGQGGPTGELFF. CDR3 bases: TGTGCCAGCAGTTTTGGGCAGGGAGGGCCCACCGGGGAGCTGTTTTTT. The rearrangement uses TRBV28 and TRBJ2-2; 7 nucleotides agree with TRBD2. V gave up 3 bases and J gave up 4 bases; unmatched junction bases: 8. Germline lookup yields CDR1 MDHEN and CDR2 SYDVKM. CDR3 length: 16 residues.

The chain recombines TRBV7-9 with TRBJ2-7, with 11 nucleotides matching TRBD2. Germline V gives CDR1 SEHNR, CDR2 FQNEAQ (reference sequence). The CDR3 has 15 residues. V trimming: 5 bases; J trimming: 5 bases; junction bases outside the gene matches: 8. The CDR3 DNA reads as TGTGCCAGCAGCCGCAGACTAGCGGGAAACAACGAGCAGTACTTC. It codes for CASSRRLAGNNEQYF. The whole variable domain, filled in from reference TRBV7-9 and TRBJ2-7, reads DTGVSQNPRHKITKRGQNVTFRCDPISEHNRLYWYRQTLGQGPEFLTYFQNEAQLEKSRLLSDRFSAERPKGSFSTLEIQRTEQGDSAMYLCASSRRLAGNNEQYFGPGTRLTVT.

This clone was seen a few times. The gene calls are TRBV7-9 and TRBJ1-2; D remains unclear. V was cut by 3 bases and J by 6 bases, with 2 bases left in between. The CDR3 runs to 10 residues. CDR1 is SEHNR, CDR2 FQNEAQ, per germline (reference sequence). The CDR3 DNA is TGTGCCAGCAGCTTCAATGGCTACACCTTC. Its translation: CASSFNGYTF.

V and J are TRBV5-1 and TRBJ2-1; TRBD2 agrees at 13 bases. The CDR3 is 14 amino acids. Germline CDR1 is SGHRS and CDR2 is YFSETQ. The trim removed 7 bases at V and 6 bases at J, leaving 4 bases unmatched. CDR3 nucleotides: TGCGCCAGCCAACTAGCGGGGGGGCTCAATGAGCAGTTCTTC. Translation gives CASQLAGGLNEQFF.

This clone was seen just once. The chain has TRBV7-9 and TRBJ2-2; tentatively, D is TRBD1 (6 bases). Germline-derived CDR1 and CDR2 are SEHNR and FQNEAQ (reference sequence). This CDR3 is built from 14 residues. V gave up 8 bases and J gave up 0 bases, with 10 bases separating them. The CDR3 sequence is CASLRGTNTGELFF. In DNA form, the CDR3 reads TGTGCCAGCCTCAGGGGTACGAACACCGGGGAGCTGTTTTTT.

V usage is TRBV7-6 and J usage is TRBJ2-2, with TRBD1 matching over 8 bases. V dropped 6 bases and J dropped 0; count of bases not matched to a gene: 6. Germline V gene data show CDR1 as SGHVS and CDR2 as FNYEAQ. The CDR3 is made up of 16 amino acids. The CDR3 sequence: CASRRTGTPNTGELFF. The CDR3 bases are TGTGCCAGCAGACGGACAGGGACCCCGAACACCGGGGAGCTGTTTTTT.

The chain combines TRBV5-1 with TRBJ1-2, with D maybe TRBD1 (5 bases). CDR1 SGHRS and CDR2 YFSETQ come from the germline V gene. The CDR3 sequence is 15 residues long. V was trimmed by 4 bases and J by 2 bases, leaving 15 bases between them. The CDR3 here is CASSREGPMNYGYTF. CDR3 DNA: TGCGCCAGCAGCCGGGAGGGACCGATGAACTATGGCTACACCTTC.

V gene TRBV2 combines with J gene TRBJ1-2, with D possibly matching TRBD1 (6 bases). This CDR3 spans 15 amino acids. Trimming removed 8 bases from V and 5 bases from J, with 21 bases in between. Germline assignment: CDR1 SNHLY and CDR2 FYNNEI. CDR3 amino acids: CASVPSSGGGYGYTF. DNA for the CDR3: TGTGCCAGCGTTCCATCGTCTGGGGGCGGGTATGGCTACACCTTC.

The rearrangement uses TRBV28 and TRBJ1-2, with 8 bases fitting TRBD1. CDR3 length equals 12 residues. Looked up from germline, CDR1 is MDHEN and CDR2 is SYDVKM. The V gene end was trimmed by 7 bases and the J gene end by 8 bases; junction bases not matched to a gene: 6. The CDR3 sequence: CASTQGAEGYTF. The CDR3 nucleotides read TGTGCCAGCACCCAGGGGGCGGAAGGCTACACCTTC.

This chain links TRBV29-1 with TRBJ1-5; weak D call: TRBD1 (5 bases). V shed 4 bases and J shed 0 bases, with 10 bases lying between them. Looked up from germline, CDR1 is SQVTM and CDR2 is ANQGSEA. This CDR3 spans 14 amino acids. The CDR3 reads CSVVGTDSNQPQHF. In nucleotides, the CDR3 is TGCAGCGTTGTCGGGACTGATAGCAATCAGCCCCAGCATTTT.